This T cell receptor (beta chain) was identified in a study of early T cells in non-severe SARS-CoV-2 infection. For the study at large: Bulk RNA taken from unsorted whole blood was sequenced, leaving chains unpaired. The study, taken as a whole, reports: VDJdb matching, biased toward anti-spike CD8 responses, missed private and CD4 specificities.

The V gene end was trimmed by 7 bases and the J gene end by 4 bases; junction bases not matched to a gene: 6. CDR3 length: 13 residues. Per germline, CDR1 MDHEN and CDR2 SYDVKM. The protocol attached unique molecular identifiers to individual cDNA molecules. TCRdb processed the 5' RACE reads anew with MiXCR; each CDR3 protein has one entry. The table records roughly 70,000 distinct CDR3 sequences, around 14% of them present only once. This clonotype was recorded a few times. The antigen remains undetermined. The receptor was isolated from an adult who was a healthcare worker with PCR-confirmed SARS-CoV-2 infection or an uninfected control (not recorded which). The V and J genes are TRBV28 and TRBJ1-1; 7 nucleotides match TRBD1. Sequenced sample: whole blood. The DNA for the CDR3 is TGTGCCAGCACTTCAGGGGGGCGCACTGAAGCTTTCTTT. It translates to CASTSGGRTEAFF.